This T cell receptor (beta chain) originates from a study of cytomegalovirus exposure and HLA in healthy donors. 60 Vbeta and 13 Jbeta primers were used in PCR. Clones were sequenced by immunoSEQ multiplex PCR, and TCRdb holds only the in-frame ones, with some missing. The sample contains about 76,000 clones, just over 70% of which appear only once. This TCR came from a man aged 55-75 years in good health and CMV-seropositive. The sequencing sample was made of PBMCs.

In DNA, the CDR3 is TGTGCCAGCAGTTTACAACGATCGGTGCATTTT. It yields the protein CASSLQRSVHF. The V and J genes are TRBV27 and TRBJ1-5; no reliable D call. This CDR3 comprises 11 residues. V was trimmed by 2 bases and J by 15 bases, leaving 11 bases between them. CDR1 is MNHEY and CDR2 is SMNVEV in the germline V gene (reference sequence).